This TCR beta chain was recovered during a study of shared clonotypes between healthy human individuals. The length of the CDR3 is 15 residues. V gave up 5 bases and J gave up 3 bases; unmatched junction bases: 8. CDR1 is SGHAT and CDR2 is FQNNGV in the germline V gene. Study conclusions and caveats: Researchers found naive subsets generally carried larger estimated richness than memory subsets.

As concerns this clone: What it binds is not known.

Produced via immunoSEQ multiplex PCR; TCRdb's table is partial and in-frame only. Of 650,000 to 750,000 clones in the sample, less than 80% were seen once. The sequence came from a woman in her 30s in good health. Source material: memory CD4+ T cells sorted from blood. Documented subset: CD45RA-negative fraction. The V and J genes are TRBV11-2 and TRBJ2-7, with TRBD2 matching 9 bases. The CDR3 DNA reads TGTGCCAGCAGCCGTTCGCGGGAGGGCCTCTACGAGCAGTACTTC. It is translated as CASSRSREGLYEQYF.